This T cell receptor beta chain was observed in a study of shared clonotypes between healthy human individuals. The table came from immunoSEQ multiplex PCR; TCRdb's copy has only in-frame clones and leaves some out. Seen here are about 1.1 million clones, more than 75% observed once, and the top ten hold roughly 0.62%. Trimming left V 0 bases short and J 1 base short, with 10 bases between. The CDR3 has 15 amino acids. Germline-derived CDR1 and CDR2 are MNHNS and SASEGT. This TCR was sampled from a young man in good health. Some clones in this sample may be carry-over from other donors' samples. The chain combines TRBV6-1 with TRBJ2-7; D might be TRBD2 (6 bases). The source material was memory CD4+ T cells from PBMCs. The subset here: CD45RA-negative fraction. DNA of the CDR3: TGTGCCAGCAGTGAAGCGGAGGAGGGGTCCTACGAGCAGTACTTC. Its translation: CASSEAEEGSYEQYF.